These 10 T cell receptor beta chains were sequenced from one sample in a study of shared clonotypes between healthy human individuals. Naivety among CD8 cells was defined by CD45RO negativity and positive CCR7 selection, thereby excluding terminally differentiated effector memory CD45RA+ cells. TCRdb's copy holds only in-frame clones and misses some; the assay was immunoSEQ multiplex PCR. This sample yields around 2,000,000 clones, of which approximately 94% are seen a single time; 1.2% belongs to the top ten. Specimen: naive CD8+ T cells sorted from blood. These receptors came from a man between 18 and 35 years old in good health.

This sequence joins TRBV19 and TRBJ1-2; the D gene is possibly TRBD1 (6 bases). Looked up from germline, CDR1 is LNHDA and CDR2 is SQIVND (reference sequence). The V end was cut by 9 bases, the J end by 2 bases, with 22 bases between. CDR3 length: 16 amino acids. This CDR3 is CASHPGTFFGNYGYTF. In nucleotides, the CDR3 is TGTGCCAGCCATCCCGGGACATTCTTCGGGAACTATGGCTACACCTTC.

The rearrangement joins TRBV7-9 to TRBJ2-7; TRBD2 matches at 11 bases. The CDR3 totals 18 residues. J was trimmed by 4 bases and V by 5 bases; bases with no gene match: 16. Germline CDR1 reads SEHNR; CDR2 reads FQNEAQ (reference sequence). CDR3 nucleotides: TGTGCCAGCAGCCCTAGACTAGCGGGGCCCTCAACTCTTTACGAGCAGTACTTC. Its translation is CASSPRLAGPSTLYEQYF.

The V and J genes are TRBV28 and TRBJ2-5; D remains ambiguous. Germline CDR1 reads MDHEN; CDR2 reads SYDVKM. V lost 7 bases and J lost 1, with 7 bases in between. The CDR3 has 12 residues. The CDR3 DNA reads as TGTGCCAGCACAGACTCCCAAGAGACCCAGTACTTC. As protein: CASTDSQETQYF.

V and J are TRBV7-9 and TRBJ2-3; TRBD2 agrees at 7 bases. V was pared by 1 base and J by 0 bases, with 4 bases of the junction left unmatched. CDR1 is SEHNR, CDR2 FQNEAQ, per germline (reference sequence). This CDR3 region has 16 residues. CDR3 nucleotides: TGTGCCAGCAGCTTAGACCCAGCGGGGAGCACAGATACGCAGTATTTT. Encoded protein: CASSLDPAGSTDTQYF.

The V gene is TRBV5-1, the J gene TRBJ2-5; the match to TRBD2 covers 13 bases. CDR3 length equals 16 residues. Trimming took 4 bases from V and 5 from J; bases not matched to a gene: 8. Germline V gives CDR1 SGHRS, CDR2 YFSETQ. The CDR3 DNA sequence: TGCGCCAGCAGCAGAACTAGCGGGAGGGCCGGGGAGACCCAGTACTTC. Amino acid sequence: CASSRTSGRAGETQYF.

This clone was seen just once. J is TRBJ1-5 and V is TRBV7-8, with TRBD1 matching over 9 bases. With V trimmed by 5 bases and J by 6 bases, 5 bases remained unmatched. The CDR3 contains 14 residues. Germline CDR1 and CDR2: SGHVS and FQNEAQ. The CDR3 sequence: CASSPGQGFQPQHF. CDR3 bases: TGTGCCAGCAGCCCGGGACAGGGATTTCAGCCCCAGCATTTT.

The chain is built from TRBV19 and TRBJ2-1; TRBD1 matches at 9 bases. Germline assignment: CDR1 LNHDA and CDR2 SQIVND (reference sequence). Trimming took 3 bases from V and 7 from J; bases not matched to a gene: 4. This CDR3 region has 14 residues. CDR3 sequence (DNA): TGTGCCAGTAGTATCGGGACAGGGCTGAATGAGCAGTTCTTC. This translates into CASSIGTGLNEQFF.

J is TRBJ2-2 and V is TRBV11-3; D tentatively reads TRBD1 or TRBD2 (5 bases each). The CDR3 consists of 15 residues. V was trimmed by 5 bases and J by 6 bases, leaving 16 bases between them. The germline gives CDR1 SGHNT, CDR2 YENEEA. The CDR3 sequence: CASSHGTAGSGELFF. The CDR3 region has the DNA TGTGCCAGCAGCCACGGGACCGCCGGATCCGGGGAGCTGTTTTTT.

The chain uses TRBV29-1 and TRBJ1-5; 10 bases agree with TRBD1. The length of the CDR3 is 15 residues. Germline CDR1 SQVTM, CDR2 ANQGSEA. V lost 3 bases and J lost 7; bases outside the gene matches: 9. CDR3 in DNA: TGCAGCGTTGATGGGACAGGGGACGACAGGCAGCCCCAGCATTTT. It encodes CSVDGTGDDRQPQHF.

The chain is built from TRBV27 and TRBJ2-3; 7 nucleotides match TRBD2. V dropped 2 bases and J dropped 3; count of bases not matched to a gene: 11. The CDR3 contains 17 residues. Germline V gives CDR1 MNHEY, CDR2 SMNVEV (reference sequence). CDR3 in amino acids: CASSLMIVGGRTDTQYF. The CDR3, as DNA: TGTGCCAGCAGTTTAATGATAGTGGGAGGGCGGACAGATACGCAGTATTTT.